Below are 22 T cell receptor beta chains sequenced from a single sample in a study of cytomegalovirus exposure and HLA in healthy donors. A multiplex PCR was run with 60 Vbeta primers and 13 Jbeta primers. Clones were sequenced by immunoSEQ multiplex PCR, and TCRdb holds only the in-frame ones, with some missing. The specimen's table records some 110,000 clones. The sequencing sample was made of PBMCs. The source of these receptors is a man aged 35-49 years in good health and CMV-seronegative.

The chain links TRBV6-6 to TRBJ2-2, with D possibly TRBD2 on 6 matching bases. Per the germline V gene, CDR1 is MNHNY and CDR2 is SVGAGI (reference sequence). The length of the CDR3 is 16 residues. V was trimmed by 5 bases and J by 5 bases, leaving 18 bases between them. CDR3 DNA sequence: TGTGCCAGCAGTCTCGTTCCACCGGGAGTTACCGGGGAGCTGTTTTTT. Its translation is CASSLVPPGVTGELFF.

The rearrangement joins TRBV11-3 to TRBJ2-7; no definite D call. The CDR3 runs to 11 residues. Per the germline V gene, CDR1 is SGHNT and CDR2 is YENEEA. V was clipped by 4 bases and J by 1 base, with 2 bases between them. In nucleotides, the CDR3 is TGTGCCAGCAGCTCATCCTACGAGCAGTACTTC. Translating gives CASSSSYEQYF.

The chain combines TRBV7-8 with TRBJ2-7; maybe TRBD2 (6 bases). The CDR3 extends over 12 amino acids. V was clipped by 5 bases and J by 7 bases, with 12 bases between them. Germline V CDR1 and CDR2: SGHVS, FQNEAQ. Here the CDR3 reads CASSQGLKEQYF. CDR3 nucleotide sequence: TGTGCCAGCAGCCAGGGACTTAAAGAGCAGTACTTC.

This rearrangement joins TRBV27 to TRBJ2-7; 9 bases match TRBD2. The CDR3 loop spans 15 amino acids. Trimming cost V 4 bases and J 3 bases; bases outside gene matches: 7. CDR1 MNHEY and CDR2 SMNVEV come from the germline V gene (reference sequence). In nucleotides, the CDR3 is TGTGCCAGCAGTTCCCCGGGACTAGCCCTCTACGAGCAGTACTTC. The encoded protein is CASSSPGLALYEQYF.

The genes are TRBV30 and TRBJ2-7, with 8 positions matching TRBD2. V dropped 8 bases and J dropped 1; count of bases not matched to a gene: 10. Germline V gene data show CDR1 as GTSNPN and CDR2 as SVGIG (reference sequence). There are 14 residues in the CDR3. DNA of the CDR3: TGTGCCAGCACCTCGAGCGGGAGTTCCTACGAGCAGTACTTC. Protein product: CASTSSGSSYEQYF.

CDR3 protein: CASSSQEGHNTGELFF. The CDR3, as DNA: TGTGCCAGCAGCTCCCAGGAGGGCCATAACACCGGGGAGCTGTTTTTT. The chain joins TRBV7-8 to TRBJ2-2; a possible D gene is TRBD2 (6 bases). Deletions cut 4 bases from V and 2 bases from J, with 14 bases between. The germline gives CDR1 SGHVS, CDR2 FQNEAQ. The CDR3 extends over 16 amino acids.

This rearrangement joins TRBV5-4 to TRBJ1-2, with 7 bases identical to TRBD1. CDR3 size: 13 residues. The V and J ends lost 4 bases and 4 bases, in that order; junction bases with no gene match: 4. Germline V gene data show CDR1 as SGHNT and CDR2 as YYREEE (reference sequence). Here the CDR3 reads CASSQGGGYGYTF. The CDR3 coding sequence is TGTGCCAGCAGCCAAGGGGGCGGCTATGGCTACACCTTC.

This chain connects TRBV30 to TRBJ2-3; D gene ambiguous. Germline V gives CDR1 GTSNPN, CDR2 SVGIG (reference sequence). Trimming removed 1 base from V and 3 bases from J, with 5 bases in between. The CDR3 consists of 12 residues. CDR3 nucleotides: TGTGCCTGGAGTGGAGAAACAGATACGCAGTATTTT. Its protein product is CAWSGETDTQYF.

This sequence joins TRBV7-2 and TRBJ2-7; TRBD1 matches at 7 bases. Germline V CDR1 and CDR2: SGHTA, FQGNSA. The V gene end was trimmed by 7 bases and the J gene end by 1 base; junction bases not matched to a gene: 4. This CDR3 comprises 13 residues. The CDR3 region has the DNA TGTGCCAGCAAAACGGGACAGTCCTACGAGCAGTACTTC. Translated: CASKTGQSYEQYF.

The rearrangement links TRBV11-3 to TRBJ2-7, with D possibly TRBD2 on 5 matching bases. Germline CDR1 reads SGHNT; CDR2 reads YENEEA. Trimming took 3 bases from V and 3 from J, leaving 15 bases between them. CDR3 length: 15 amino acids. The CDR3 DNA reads TGTGCCAGCAGCTTGGTTACGGGATCCGGCTACGAGCAGTACTTC. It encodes CASSLVTGSGYEQYF.

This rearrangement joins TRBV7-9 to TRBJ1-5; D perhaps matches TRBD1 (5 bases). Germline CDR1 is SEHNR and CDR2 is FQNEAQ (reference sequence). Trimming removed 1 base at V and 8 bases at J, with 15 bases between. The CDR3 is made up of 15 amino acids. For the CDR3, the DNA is TGTGCCAGCAGCTTAGAGGGGCAGGGTGGGGAGCCCCAGCATTTT. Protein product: CASSLEGQGGEPQHF. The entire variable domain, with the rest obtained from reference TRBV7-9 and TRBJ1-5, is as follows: DTGVSQNPRHKITKRGQNVTFRCDPISEHNRLYWYRQTLGQGPEFLTYFQNEAQLEKSRLLSDRFSAERPKGSFSTLEIQRTEQGDSAMYLCASSLEGQGGEPQHFGDGTRLSIL.

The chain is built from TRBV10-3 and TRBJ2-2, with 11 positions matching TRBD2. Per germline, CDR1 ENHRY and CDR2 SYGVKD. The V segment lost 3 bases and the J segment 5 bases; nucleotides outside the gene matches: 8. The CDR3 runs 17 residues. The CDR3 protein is CAISDPTSGRRTGELFF. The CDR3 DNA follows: TGTGCCATCAGTGACCCAACTAGCGGGAGACGTACCGGGGAGCTGTTTTTT.

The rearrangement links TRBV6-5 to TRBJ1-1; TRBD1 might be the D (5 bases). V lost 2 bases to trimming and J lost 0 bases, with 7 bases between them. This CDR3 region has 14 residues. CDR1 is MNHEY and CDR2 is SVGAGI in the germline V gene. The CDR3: CASSYDSMNTEAFF. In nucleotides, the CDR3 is TGTGCCAGCAGTTACGACAGTATGAACACTGAAGCTTTCTTT.

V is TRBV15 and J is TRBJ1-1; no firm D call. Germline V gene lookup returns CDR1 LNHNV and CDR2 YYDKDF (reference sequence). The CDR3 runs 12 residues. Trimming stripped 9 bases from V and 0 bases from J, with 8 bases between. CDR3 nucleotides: TGTGCCACACGGAGCATGAACACTGAAGCTTTCTTT. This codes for CATRSMNTEAFF.

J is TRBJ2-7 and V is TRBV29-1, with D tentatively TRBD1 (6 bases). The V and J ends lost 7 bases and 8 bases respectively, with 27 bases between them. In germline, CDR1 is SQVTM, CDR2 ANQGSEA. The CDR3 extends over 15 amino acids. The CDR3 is CSAILAGVPIEQQYF. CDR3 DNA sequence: TGCAGCGCCATTCTCGCAGGGGTACCCATCGAGCAGCAGTACTTC.

Here the CDR3 DNA reads TGTGCCAGCACCACCGGAGGGGAGGGCAATCAGCCCCAGCATTTT. Amino acid sequence: CASTTGGEGNQPQHF. V gene TRBV28 combines with J gene TRBJ1-5, with D tentatively TRBD1 (5 bases). The ends were cut back, 7 bases at V and 2 bases at J, with 15 bases in the middle. From germline, CDR1 is MDHEN and CDR2 SYDVKM. The CDR3 has 15 residues.

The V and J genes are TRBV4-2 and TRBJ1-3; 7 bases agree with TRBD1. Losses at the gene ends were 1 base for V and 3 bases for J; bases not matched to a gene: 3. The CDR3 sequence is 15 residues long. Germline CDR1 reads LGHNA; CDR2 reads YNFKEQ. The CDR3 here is CASSQAGTDGNTIYF. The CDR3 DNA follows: TGTGCCAGCAGCCAAGCCGGGACAGATGGAAACACCATATATTTT.

CDR3 loop: CASSRGPSYEQYF. As DNA, the CDR3 is TGTGCCAGCAGCCGCGGCCCCTCCTACGAGCAGTACTTC. This chain connects TRBV6-1 to TRBJ2-7, with D unresolved. CDR3 length equals 13 residues. V lost 6 bases and J 0 bases, leaving 9 bases between the germline ends. CDR1 and CDR2 (germline): MNHNS, SASEGT.

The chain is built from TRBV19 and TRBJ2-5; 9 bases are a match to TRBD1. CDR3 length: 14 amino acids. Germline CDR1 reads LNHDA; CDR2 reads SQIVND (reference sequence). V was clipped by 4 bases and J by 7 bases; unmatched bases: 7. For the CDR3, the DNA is TGTGCCAGTAGTAGTGGACAGGGGCTGGGGACCCAGTACTTC. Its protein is CASSSGQGLGTQYF.

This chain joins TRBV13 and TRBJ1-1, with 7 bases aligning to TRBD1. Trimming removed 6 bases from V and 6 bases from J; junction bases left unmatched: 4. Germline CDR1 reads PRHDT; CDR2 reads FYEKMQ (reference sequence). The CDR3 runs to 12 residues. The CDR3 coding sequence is TGTGCCAGCAGTAGGGGGCCAGCTGAAGCTTTCTTT. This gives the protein CASSRGPAEAFF.

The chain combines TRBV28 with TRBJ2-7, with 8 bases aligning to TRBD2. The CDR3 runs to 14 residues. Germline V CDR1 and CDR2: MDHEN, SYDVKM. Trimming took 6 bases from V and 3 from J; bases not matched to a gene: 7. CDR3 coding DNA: TGTGCCAGCAGAACGGGAGGGCCCGTCTACGAGCAGTACTTC. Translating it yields CASRTGGPVYEQYF. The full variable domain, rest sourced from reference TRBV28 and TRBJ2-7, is DVKVTQSSRYLVKRTGEKVFLECVQDMDHENMFWYRQDPGLGLRLIYFSYDVKMKEKGDIPEGYSVSREKKERFSLILESASTNQTSMYLCASRTGGPVYEQYFGPGTRLTVT.

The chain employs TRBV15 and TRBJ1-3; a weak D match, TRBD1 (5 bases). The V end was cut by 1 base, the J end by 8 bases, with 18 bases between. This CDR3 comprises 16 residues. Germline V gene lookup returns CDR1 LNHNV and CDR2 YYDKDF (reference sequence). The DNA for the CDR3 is TGTGCCACCAGCAGAGGACAGCTCGCAGTAGGAGACACCATATATTTT. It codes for CATSRGQLAVGDTIYF.